Each of the 19 T cell receptor beta chains below was sequenced from the same sample in a study of siplizumab effects on memory and regulatory T cells. Profiling relied on immunoSEQ multiplex PCR, and the TCRdb table lists in-frame clones only, not all of them. The sample consists of 57,000 or so clones, 85% to 95% of them appearing once. Sample: CD8+ T cells sorted from blood. These receptors all stem from a human donor in good health.

The chain links TRBV5-1 to TRBJ1-1; the D gene is possibly TRBD1 (5 bases). The V end was cut by 4 bases, the J end by 1 base, with 11 bases between. In germline, CDR1 is SGHRS, CDR2 YFSETQ. There are 14 residues in the CDR3. The CDR3 loop is CASSPGTENTEAFF. The CDR3 region has the DNA TGCGCCAGCAGCCCCGGGACCGAGAACACTGAAGCTTTCTTT.

The chain links TRBV28 to TRBJ2-5; TRBD2 matches at 14 bases. Germline V gene sequence: CDR1 MDHEN, CDR2 SYDVKM. CDR3 length equals 16 residues. The ends lost 5 bases at V and 5 bases at J; junction bases unmatched: 7. The CDR3 sequence: CASSPGTSGRLETQYF. The CDR3 DNA reads as TGTGCCAGCAGTCCCGGGACTAGCGGGAGATTGGAGACCCAGTACTTC.

This clone was counted a single time. This chain joins TRBV6-5 and TRBJ1-2; the match to TRBD1 covers 10 bases. The CDR3 is made up of 14 amino acids. Germline V gene lookup returns CDR1 MNHEY and CDR2 SVGAGI. V gave up 7 bases and J gave up 3 bases; unmatched junction bases: 5. CDR3 sequence (DNA): TGTGCCAGCAAGGGACAGGGGACCTACTATGGCTACACCTTC. Translation: CASKGQGTYYGYTF.

V is TRBV7-3 and J is TRBJ2-1; 8 bases are a match to TRBD2. The CDR3 covers 15 residues. From germline, CDR1 is SGHTA and CDR2 FQGTGA. Unmatched junction bases numbered 6, after V lost 2 bases and J lost 6 bases. The chain's CDR3 is CASSLSARGGNEQFF. The CDR3 DNA is TGTGCCAGCAGCTTATCCGCACGGGGGGGCAATGAGCAGTTCTTC.

The chain carries TRBV28 and TRBJ1-3; no firm D call. Germline lookup yields CDR1 MDHEN and CDR2 SYDVKM. The ends were cut back, 2 bases at V and 1 base at J, with 12 bases in the middle. The CDR3 has 16 residues. In DNA, the CDR3 is TGTGCCAGCAGTTTACCCGGGCTTCAATCTGGAAACACCATATATTTT. As protein: CASSLPGLQSGNTIYF.

This rearrangement joins TRBV9 to TRBJ2-5; a weak D match, TRBD2 (5 bases). Germline CDR1 and CDR2: SGDLS and YYNGEE. V was trimmed by 0 bases and J by 5 bases, leaving 11 bases between them. This CDR3 has 14 residues. The CDR3 DNA reads TGTGCCAGCAGCGTAGGAGAGGGCCCCGAGACCCAGTACTTC. It codes for CASSVGEGPETQYF.

The chain links TRBV4-3 to TRBJ2-6; 11 positions agree with TRBD2. Per the germline V gene, CDR1 is LGHNA and CDR2 is YSLEER. The trim removed 4 bases at V and 0 bases at J, leaving 8 bases unmatched. The CDR3 has 19 residues. This CDR3 reads CASSPESSGRTSGANVLTF. The CDR3 DNA follows: TGCGCCAGCAGCCCCGAGTCTAGCGGGAGGACCTCTGGGGCCAACGTCCTGACTTTC.

J is TRBJ2-7 and V is TRBV6-5; 10 bases agree with TRBD1. V dropped 5 bases and J dropped 4; count of bases not matched to a gene: 5. The germline gives CDR1 MNHEY, CDR2 SVGAGI. The CDR3 loop spans 14 amino acids. The chain's CDR3 is CASSVTGGRYEQYF. The CDR3 nucleotides are TGTGCCAGCAGTGTGACAGGGGGCCGGTACGAGCAGTACTTC.

The gene calls are TRBV19 and TRBJ2-3; D not certain. With 2 bases removed from V and 2 bases from J, the gap between germline ends came to 8 bases. Germline V gene sequence: CDR1 LNHDA, CDR2 SQIVND (reference sequence). The CDR3 totals 14 residues. The CDR3 reads CASSILATTDTQYF. Here the CDR3 DNA reads TGTGCCAGTAGTATACTGGCCACCACAGATACGCAGTATTTT.

V is TRBV19 and J is TRBJ2-7; 8 bases are shared with TRBD2. Per germline, CDR1 LNHDA and CDR2 SQIVND (reference sequence). The CDR3 runs 14 residues. The V and J ends lost 5 bases and 2 bases, in that order; junction bases with no gene match: 5. The CDR3 spells CASSLVAGPYEQYF. In nucleotides, the CDR3 is TGTGCCAGTAGTTTGGTAGCGGGGCCCTACGAGCAGTACTTC.

The chain uses TRBV14 and TRBJ2-7; D is unclear. Trimming cost V 3 bases and J 0 bases, with 12 bases left between them. CDR1 is SGHDN, CDR2 FVKESK, per germline. The CDR3 has 15 amino acids. The DNA of the CDR3 is TGTGCCAGCAGCCATAGGCAGGTTAGCTCCTACGAGCAGTACTTC. It codes for CASSHRQVSSYEQYF.

The chain carries TRBV7-9 and TRBJ2-7; 7 nucleotides agree with TRBD1. The V segment lost 4 bases and the J segment 5 bases; nucleotides outside the gene matches: 11. Germline V CDR1 and CDR2: SEHNR, FQNEAQ (reference sequence). This CDR3 has 15 residues. The CDR3: CASSSTGERWNEQYF. The CDR3 region has the DNA TGTGCCAGCAGCTCCACAGGGGAAAGGTGGAACGAGCAGTACTTC.

The rearrangement uses TRBV6-1 and TRBJ1-2, with no clear D. Trimming left V 4 bases short and J 4 bases short, with 4 bases between. Germline CDR1 is MNHNS and CDR2 is SASEGT. The CDR3 is made up of 11 amino acids. The CDR3 spells CASSVLYGYTF. In nucleotides, the CDR3 is TGTGCCAGCAGTGTTCTCTATGGCTACACCTTC.

This clone was picked up a small number of times. This chain uses TRBV19 with TRBJ2-2; no firm D call. Trimming removed 6 bases at V and 7 bases at J, with 6 bases between. CDR3 length: 11 amino acids. Germline V CDR1 and CDR2: LNHDA, SQIVND (reference sequence). The CDR3 loop is CASRRSGELFF. The CDR3 DNA reads TGTGCCAGTAGGCGGAGCGGGGAGCTGTTTTTT.

The chain couples TRBV10-3 to TRBJ1-2, with D hard to call. There are 14 residues in the CDR3. V lost 4 bases to trimming and J lost 8 bases, with 17 bases between them. The V gene's germline CDR1 is ENHRY and CDR2 SYGVKD. CDR3 in amino acids: CAISVPDRIEGYTF. The CDR3 bases are TGTGCCATCAGTGTCCCGGACCGTATCGAGGGCTACACCTTC.

The chain uses TRBV14 and TRBJ2-2, with D uncertain. Trimming took 3 bases from V and 1 from J, leaving 3 bases between them. This CDR3 is 13 amino acids long. Germline V gene sequence: CDR1 SGHDN, CDR2 FVKESK. The CDR3 nucleotides read TGTGCCAGCAGCCACAAGAACACCGGGGAGCTGTTTTTT. Translating it yields CASSHKNTGELFF.

CDR3 sequence (DNA): TGCAGCGTTCAACCCCGGGACACACTCTATGGCTACACCTTC. Translated, it gives CSVQPRDTLYGYTF. The chain uses TRBV29-1 and TRBJ1-2; a possible D gene is TRBD1 (6 bases). V dropped 5 bases and J dropped 4 bases, with 17 bases sitting between them. The CDR3 has 14 amino acids. Germline V CDR1 and CDR2: SQVTM, ANQGSEA.

The J gene is TRBJ2-5, the V gene TRBV7-8; maybe TRBD1 (8 bases). Trimming removed 9 bases from V and 5 bases from J, with 16 bases in between. The CDR3 has 13 amino acids. Germline CDR1 reads SGHVS; CDR2 reads FQNEAQ. The DNA for the CDR3 is TGTGCCAGTTACAGGGGGGGATTGGAGACCCAGTACTTC. It translates to CASYRGGLETQYF. Full variable domain (outside the CDR3, taken from reference TRBV7-8 and TRBJ2-5): GAGVSQSPRYKVAKRGQDVALRCDPISGHVSLFWYQQALGQGPEFLTYFQNEAQLDKSGLPSDRFFAERPEGSVSTLKIQRTQQEDSAVYLCASYRGGLETQYFGPGTRLLVL.

The chain recombines TRBV28 with TRBJ2-7; D may be TRBD1 (6 bases). CDR3 length: 16 residues. Germline values: CDR1 MDHEN, CDR2 SYDVKM. V was pared by 4 bases and J by 1 base, with 17 bases between. Here the CDR3 reads CASSSSTGSLSYEQYF. CDR3 in DNA: TGTGCCAGCAGTTCCTCTACAGGGTCTCTTTCCTACGAGCAGTACTTC.